The text below deals with one TCR beta chain. This sample was included in a study of shared clonotypes between healthy human individuals. Original handling: Junction-only sequences without quality scores were provided by ImmunoSEQ, so filtering was different. Repertoires were generated with immunoSEQ multiplex PCR, while TCRdb's copy carries only in-frame clones and drops some. The DNA gave D and trimming, while V, J and clone size come from that table. Here the sample spans roughly 2.6 million clones, just over 90% being singletons. Germline CDR1 and CDR2: ENHRY and SYGVKD. V lost 0 bases and J lost 3, with 13 bases in between. The CDR3 consists of 16 residues.

The genes are TRBV10-3 and TRBJ2-3; D unclear. Sequenced sample: naive CD4+ T cells sorted from blood. Subset specified: CD45RA+ positively selected. The receptor's source is a man aged 18 to 29 in good health. The CDR3 is CAISESIVDGTDTQYF. In DNA, the CDR3 is TGTGCCATCAGTGAGTCGATCGTCGATGGGACAGATACGCAGTATTTT.